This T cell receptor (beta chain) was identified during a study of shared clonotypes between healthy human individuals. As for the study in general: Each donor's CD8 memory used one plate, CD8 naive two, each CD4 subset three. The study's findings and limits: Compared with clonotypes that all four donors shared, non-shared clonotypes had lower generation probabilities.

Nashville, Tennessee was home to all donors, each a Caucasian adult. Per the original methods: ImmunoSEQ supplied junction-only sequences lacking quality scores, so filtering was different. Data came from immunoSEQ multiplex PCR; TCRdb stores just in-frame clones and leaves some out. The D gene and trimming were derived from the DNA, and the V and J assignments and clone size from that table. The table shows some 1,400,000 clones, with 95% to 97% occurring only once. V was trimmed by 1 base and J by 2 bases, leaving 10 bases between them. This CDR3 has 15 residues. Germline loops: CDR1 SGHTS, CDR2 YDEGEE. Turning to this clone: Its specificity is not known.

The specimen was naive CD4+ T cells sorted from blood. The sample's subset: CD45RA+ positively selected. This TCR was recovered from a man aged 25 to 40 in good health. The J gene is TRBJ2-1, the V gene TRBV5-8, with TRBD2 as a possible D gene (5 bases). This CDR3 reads CASSLREFTYNEQFF. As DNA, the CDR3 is TGTGCCAGCAGCTTGAGGGAGTTTACCTACAATGAGCAGTTCTTC.